The T cell receptor (beta chain) under discussion was sequenced for a study of long-term antiretroviral therapy in people with HIV. As for the study in general: The oldest samples precede the 2015 immediate-ART recommendation by about a decade.

General observations from the study: Clones showing expansion before ART dominated the repertoire at all time points.

Held in samples before DNA extraction were about 0.85-10 million cryopreserved PBMC. Run at survey level, the immunoSEQ assay was version v3.0. Samples were sequenced targeting about 40,000-55,000 T-cell genomes each. Method: immunoSEQ multiplex PCR; TCRdb's copy keeps in-frame clones and lacks some. The table includes roughly 35,000 clones, roughly 85% detected once. A word on this clone: The antigen is not known.

The TCR comes from a man aged 18 to 29 with HIV. The sequences come from unsorted PBMCs, collected about 3.3 years after starting antiretroviral therapy.

The CDR3 is CATSRDRAGNTEAFF. In DNA, the CDR3 is TGTGCCACCAGCAGAGATCGGGCAGGGAACACTGAAGCTTTCTTT. The chain is built from TRBV15 and TRBJ1-1; no clear D gene. The CDR3 has 15 amino acids. Germline V gene data show CDR1 as LNHNV and CDR2 as YYDKDF (reference sequence). V was cut by 0 bases and J by 1 base, with 9 bases left in between.